This TCR beta chain was sequenced during a study of blood T cell repertoires in COVID-19. Overall study: The cDNA or gDNA used as material had been derived from T cells, B-cell-depleted T cells, or PBMCs.

Individuals drawn from around 24 US areas were roughly 18 to 100 years old. Allocation to cohorts depended on clinical history reported by the participants. The CDR3 runs to 15 residues. Per germline, CDR1 MNHEY and CDR2 SVGAGI. The V gene end was trimmed by 5 bases and the J gene end by 4 bases; junction bases not matched to a gene: 8. The authors' processing: Estimation of nucleated cell counts relied on the amplification of reference gene primers. Here immunoSEQ multiplex PCR was the method, and the copy in TCRdb shows in-frame clones only, minus some. V and J calls plus clone size are reproduced from that table; the DNA served to infer D and trimming. The sample contains about 170,000 clones, over 70% of which appear only once.

The specimen was PBMCs or T cells enriched from blood (not recorded which). The source of this sequence is a woman aged 50 to 60 in a cohort exposed to, infected with or recovered from COVID-19 (not recorded which). The chain employs TRBV6-5 and TRBJ2-1; 7 bases line up with TRBD2. Here the CDR3 DNA reads TGTGCCAGCAGTAAAAGCGGGGCCATTTACAATGAGCAGTTCTTC. It codes for CASSKSGAIYNEQFF.